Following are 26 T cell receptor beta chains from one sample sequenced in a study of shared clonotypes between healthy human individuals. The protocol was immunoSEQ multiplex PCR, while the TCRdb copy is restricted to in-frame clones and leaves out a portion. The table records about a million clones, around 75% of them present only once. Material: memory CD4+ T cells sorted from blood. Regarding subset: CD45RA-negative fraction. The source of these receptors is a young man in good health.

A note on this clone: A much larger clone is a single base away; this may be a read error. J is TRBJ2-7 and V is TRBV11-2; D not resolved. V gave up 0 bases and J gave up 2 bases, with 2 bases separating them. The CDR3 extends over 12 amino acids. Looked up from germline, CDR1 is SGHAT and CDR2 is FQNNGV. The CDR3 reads CASSLDTYEQYF. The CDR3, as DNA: TGTGCCAGCAGCTTAGACACCTACGAGCAGTACTTC.

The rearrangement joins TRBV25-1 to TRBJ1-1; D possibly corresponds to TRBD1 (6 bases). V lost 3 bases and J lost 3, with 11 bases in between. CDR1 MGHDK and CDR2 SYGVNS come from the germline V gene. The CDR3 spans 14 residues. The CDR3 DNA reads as TGTGCCAGCAGTGAGACAGGATCTTACACTGAAGCTTTCTTT. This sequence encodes CASSETGSYTEAFF.

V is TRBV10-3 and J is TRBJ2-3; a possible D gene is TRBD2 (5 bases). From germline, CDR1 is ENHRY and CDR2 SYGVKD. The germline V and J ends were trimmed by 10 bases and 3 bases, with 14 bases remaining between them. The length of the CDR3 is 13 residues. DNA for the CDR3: TGTGCCAGTCTAAGCCGGGGTACAGATACGCAGTATTTT. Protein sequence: CASLSRGTDTQYF.

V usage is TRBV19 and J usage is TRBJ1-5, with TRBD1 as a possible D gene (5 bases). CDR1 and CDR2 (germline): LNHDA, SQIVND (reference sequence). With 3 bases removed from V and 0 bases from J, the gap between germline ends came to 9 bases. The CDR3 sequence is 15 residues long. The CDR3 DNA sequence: TGTGCCAGTAGTATCGGCGGGGCTAGCAATCAGCCCCAGCATTTT. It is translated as CASSIGGASNQPQHF.

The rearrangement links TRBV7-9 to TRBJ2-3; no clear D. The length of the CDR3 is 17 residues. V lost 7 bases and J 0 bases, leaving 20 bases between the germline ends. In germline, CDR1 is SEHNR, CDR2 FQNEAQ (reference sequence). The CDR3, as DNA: TGTGCCAGCACCAAGTGGAACCGGGCAGACAGCACAGATACGCAGTATTTT. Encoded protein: CASTKWNRADSTDTQYF. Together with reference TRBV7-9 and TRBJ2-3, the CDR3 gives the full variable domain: DTGVSQNPRHKITKRGQNVTFRCDPISEHNRLYWYRQTLGQGPEFLTYFQNEAQLEKSRLLSDRFSAERPKGSFSTLEIQRTEQGDSAMYLCASTKWNRADSTDTQYFGPGTRLTVL.

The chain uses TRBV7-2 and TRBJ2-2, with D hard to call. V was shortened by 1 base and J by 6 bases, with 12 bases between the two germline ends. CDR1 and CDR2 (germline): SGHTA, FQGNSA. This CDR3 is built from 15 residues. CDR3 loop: CASSLDTDGSGELFF. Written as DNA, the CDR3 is TGTGCCAGCAGCTTAGACACAGATGGGTCCGGGGAGCTGTTTTTT.

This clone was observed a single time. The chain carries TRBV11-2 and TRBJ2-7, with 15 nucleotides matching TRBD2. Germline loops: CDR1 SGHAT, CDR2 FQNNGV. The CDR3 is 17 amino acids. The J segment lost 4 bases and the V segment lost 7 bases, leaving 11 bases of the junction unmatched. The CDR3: CASTAGTSGRSYYEQYF. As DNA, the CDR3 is TGTGCCAGCACCGCTGGGACTAGCGGGAGGTCATATTACGAGCAGTACTTC. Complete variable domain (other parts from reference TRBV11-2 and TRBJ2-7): EAGVAQSPRYKIIEKRQSVAFWCNPISGHATLYWYQQILGQGPKLLIQFQNNGVVDDSQLPKDRFSAERLKGVDSTLKIQPAKLEDSAVYLCASTAGTSGRSYYEQYFGPGTRLTVT.

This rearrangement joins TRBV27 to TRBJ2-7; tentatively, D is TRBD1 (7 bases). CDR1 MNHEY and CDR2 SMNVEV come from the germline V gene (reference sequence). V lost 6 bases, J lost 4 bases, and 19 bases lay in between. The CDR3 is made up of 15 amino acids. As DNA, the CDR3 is TGTGCCAGCAGAAAGGAGACAGGGACTTCGTACGAGCAGTACTTC. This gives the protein CASRKETGTSYEQYF.

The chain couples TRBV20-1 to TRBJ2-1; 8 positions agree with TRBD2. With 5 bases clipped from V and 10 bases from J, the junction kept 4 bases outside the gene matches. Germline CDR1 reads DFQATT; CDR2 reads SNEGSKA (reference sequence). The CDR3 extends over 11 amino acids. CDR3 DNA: TGCAGTGCTGAGCGGGGGACAGAGCAGTTCTTC. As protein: CSAERGTEQFF.

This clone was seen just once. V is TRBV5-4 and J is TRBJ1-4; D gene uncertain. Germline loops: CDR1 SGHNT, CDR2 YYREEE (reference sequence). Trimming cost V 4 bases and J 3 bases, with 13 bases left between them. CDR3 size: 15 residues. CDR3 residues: CASSPRNDPNEKLFF. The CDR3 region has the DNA TGTGCCAGCAGCCCCAGGAATGATCCTAATGAAAAACTGTTTTTT.

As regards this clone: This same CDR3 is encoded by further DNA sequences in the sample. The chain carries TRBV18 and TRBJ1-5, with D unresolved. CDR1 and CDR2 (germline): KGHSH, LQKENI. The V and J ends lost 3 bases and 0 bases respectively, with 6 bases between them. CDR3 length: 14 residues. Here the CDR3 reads CASSPGNSNQPQHF. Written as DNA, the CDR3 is TGTGCCAGCTCACCGGGAAATAGCAATCAGCCCCAGCATTTT.

The CDR3 reads CASSLDGNEKLFF. The CDR3 coding sequence is TGTGCCAGCAGCTTGGACGGAAATGAAAAACTGTTTTTT. The chain couples TRBV7-9 to TRBJ1-4, with D uncertain. Trimming removed 3 bases from V and 5 bases from J, with 7 bases in between. CDR3 length equals 13 residues. Per the germline V gene, CDR1 is SEHNR and CDR2 is FQNEAQ (reference sequence).

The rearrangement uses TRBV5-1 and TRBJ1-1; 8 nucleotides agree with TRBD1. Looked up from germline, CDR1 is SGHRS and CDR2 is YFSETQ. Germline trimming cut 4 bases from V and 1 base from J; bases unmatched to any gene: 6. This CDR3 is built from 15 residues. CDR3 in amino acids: CASSADRGRNTEAFF. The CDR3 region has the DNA TGCGCCAGCAGCGCTGACAGGGGCCGGAACACTGAAGCTTTCTTT. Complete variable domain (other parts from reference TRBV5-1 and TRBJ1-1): KAGVTQTPRYLIKTRGQQVTLSCSPISGHRSVSWYQQTPGQGLQFLFEYFSETQRNKGNFPGRFSGRQFSNSRSEMNVSTLELGDSALYLCASSADRGRNTEAFFGQGTRLTVV.

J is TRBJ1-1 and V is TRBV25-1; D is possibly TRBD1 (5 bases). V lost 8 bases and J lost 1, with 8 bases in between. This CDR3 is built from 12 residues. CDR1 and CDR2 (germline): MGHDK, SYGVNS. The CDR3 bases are TGTGCCAGCGCGGGACCGAACACTGAAGCTTTCTTT. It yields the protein CASAGPNTEAFF.

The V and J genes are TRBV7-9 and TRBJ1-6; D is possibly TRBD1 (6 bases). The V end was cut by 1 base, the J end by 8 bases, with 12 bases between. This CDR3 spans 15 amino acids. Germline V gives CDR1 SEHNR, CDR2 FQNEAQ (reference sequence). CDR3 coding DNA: TGTGCCAGCAGCTTAGGCGGGGGCGGCTATTCACCCCTCCACTTT. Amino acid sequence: CASSLGGGGYSPLHF. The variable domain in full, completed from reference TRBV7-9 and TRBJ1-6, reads DTGVSQNPRHKITKRGQNVTFRCDPISEHNRLYWYRQTLGQGPEFLTYFQNEAQLEKSRLLSDRFSAERPKGSFSTLEIQRTEQGDSAMYLCASSLGGGGYSPLHFGNGTRLTVT.

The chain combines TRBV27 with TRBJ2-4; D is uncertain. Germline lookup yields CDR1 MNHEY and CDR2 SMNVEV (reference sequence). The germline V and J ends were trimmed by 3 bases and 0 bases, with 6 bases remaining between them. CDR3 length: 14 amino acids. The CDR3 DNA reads TGTGCCAGCAGTTTCGATGTAGCCAAAAACATTCAGTACTTC. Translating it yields CASSFDVAKNIQYF.

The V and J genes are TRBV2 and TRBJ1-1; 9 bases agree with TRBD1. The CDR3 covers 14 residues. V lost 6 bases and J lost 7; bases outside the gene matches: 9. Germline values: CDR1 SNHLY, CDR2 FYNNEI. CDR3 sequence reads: CASSPQGAYSEAFF. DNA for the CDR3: TGTGCCAGCAGCCCACAGGGGGCATATAGTGAAGCTTTCTTT.

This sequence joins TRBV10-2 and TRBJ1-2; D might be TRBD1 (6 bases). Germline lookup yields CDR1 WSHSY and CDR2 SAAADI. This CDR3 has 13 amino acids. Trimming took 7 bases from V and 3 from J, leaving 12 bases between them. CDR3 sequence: CASTGGAHYGYTF. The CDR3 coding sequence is TGCGCCAGCACCGGGGGGGCCCACTATGGCTACACCTTC.

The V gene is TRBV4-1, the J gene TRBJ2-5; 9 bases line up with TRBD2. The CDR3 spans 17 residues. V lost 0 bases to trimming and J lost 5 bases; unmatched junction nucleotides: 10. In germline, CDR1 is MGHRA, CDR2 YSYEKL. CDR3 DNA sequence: TGCGCCAGCAGCCAAGATCCCCAGCGGGGGGCCCGGGAGACCCAGTACTTC. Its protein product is CASSQDPQRGARETQYF.

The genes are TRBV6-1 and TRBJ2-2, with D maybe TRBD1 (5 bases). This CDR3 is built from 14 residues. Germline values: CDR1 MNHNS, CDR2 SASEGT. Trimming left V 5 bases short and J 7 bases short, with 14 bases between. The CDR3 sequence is CASSLQGKSGELFF. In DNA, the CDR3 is TGTGCCAGCAGTTTGCAGGGCAAAAGCGGGGAGCTGTTTTTT.

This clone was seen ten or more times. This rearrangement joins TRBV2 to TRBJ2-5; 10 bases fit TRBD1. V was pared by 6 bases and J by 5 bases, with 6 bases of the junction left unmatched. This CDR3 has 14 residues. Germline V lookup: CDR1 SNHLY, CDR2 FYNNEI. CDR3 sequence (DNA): TGTGCCAGCAGCTCCGGGACAGGGGTCGAGACCCAGTACTTC. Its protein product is CASSSGTGVETQYF.

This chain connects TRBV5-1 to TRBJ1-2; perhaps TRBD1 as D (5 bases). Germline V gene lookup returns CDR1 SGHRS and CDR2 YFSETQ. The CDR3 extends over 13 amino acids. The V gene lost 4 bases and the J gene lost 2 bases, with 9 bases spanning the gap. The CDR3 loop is CASSTTVNYGYTF. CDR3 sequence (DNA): TGCGCCAGCAGCACGACAGTAAACTATGGCTACACCTTC.

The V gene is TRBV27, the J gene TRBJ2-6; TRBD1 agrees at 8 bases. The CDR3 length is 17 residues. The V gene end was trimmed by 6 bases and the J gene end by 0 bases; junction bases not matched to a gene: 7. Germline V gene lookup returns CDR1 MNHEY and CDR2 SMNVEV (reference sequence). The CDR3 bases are TGTGCCAGCAGGTCGGGACAGGTAATCTCTGGGGCCAACGTCCTGACTTTC. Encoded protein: CASRSGQVISGANVLTF. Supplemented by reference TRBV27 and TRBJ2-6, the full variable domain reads EAQVTQNPRYLITVTGKKLTVTCSQNMNHEYMSWYRQDPGLGLRQIYYSMNVEVTDKGDVPEGYKVSRKEKRNFPLILESPSPNQTSLYFCASRSGQVISGANVLTFGAGSRLTVL.

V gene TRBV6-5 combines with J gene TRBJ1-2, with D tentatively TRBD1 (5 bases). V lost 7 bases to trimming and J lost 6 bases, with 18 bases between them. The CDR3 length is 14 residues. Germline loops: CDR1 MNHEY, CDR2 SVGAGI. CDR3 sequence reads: CASKEEGRPDGYTF. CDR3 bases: TGTGCCAGCAAAGAAGAGGGGCGCCCGGATGGCTACACCTTC.

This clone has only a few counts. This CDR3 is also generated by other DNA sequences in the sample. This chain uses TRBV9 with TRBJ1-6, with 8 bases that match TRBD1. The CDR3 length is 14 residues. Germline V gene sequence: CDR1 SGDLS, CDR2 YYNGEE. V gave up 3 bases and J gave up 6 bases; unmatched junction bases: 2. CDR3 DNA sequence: TGTGCCAGCAGCGCGGGACAGGCTAATTCACCCCTCCACTTT. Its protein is CASSAGQANSPLHF.

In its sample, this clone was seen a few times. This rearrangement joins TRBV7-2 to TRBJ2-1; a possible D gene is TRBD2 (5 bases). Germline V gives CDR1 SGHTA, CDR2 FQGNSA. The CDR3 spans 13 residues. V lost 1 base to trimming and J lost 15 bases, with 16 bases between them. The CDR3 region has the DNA TGTGCCAGCAGCTTAGGAGGTGGGAGCCTTCCGTTCTTC. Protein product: CASSLGGGSLPFF.